The 23 T cell receptor beta chains given below trace back to one sample, sequenced in a study of blood T cell repertoires in COVID-19. Here immunoSEQ multiplex PCR was the method, and the copy in TCRdb shows in-frame clones only, minus some. The sample lists under 85,000 clones, approximately 89% seen once, with approximately 12% in the top ten. The specimen was peripheral blood. The receptor set was obtained from a man between 70 and 80 years old with active or convalescent COVID-19.

J is TRBJ1-1 and V is TRBV28; 9 positions match TRBD1. Germline lookup yields CDR1 MDHEN and CDR2 SYDVKM. The CDR3 loop spans 14 amino acids. V was clipped by 5 bases and J by 4 bases; unmatched bases: 5. The CDR3 DNA sequence: TGTGCCAGCAGTCCACAGGGGGCGGTCACTGAAGCTTTCTTT. Residues: CASSPQGAVTEAFF.

The CDR3 spells CASSIFYYSTDTQYF. The CDR3 DNA follows: TGTGCCAGTAGTATTTTTTACTATAGCACAGATACGCAGTATTTT. This chain connects TRBV19 to TRBJ2-3; D ambiguous. Deletions cut 3 bases from V and 0 bases from J, with 10 bases between. CDR3 length equals 15 residues. CDR1 and CDR2 (germline): LNHDA, SQIVND (reference sequence).

The chain combines TRBV18 with TRBJ1-2; 8 bases are shared with TRBD1. CDR1 is KGHSH and CDR2 is LQKENI in the germline V gene. This CDR3 has 16 residues. Trimming took 6 bases from V and 7 from J; bases not matched to a gene: 16. CDR3 amino acids: CASSPSGQGSGVGYTF. The CDR3 DNA follows: TGTGCCAGCTCGCCCAGTGGACAGGGTTCTGGGGTTGGCTACACCTTC. The whole variable domain, remainder taken from reference TRBV18 and TRBJ1-2, is NAGVMQNPRHLVRRRGQEARLRCSPMKGHSHVYWYRQLPEEGLKFMVYLQKENIIDESGMPKERFSAEFPKEGPSILRIQQVVRGDSAAYFCASSPSGQGSGVGYTFGSGTRLTVV.

The chain recombines TRBV5-1 with TRBJ2-7; D possibly corresponds to TRBD2 (6 bases). V lost 4 bases and J 6 bases, leaving 11 bases between the germline ends. Germline CDR1 is SGHRS and CDR2 is YFSETQ. The CDR3 spans 12 residues. The CDR3 coding sequence is TGCGCCAGCAGCGAGCCGGAGGGCGAGCAGTACTTC. Translating it yields CASSEPEGEQYF.

This chain connects TRBV5-1 to TRBJ1-2, with 10 bases fitting TRBD1. The CDR3 totals 17 residues. V lost 2 bases, J lost 0 bases, and 7 bases stayed unmatched. Germline CDR1 reads SGHRS; CDR2 reads YFSETQ. The CDR3 DNA sequence: TGCGCCAGCAGCTTAAGGGGACAGGGGACCTCTAACTATGGCTACACCTTC. Amino acids: CASSLRGQGTSNYGYTF.

The V and J genes are TRBV6-5 and TRBJ1-6, with no clear D. Trimming took off 4 bases at V and 0 bases at J, with 10 bases between the two ends. The CDR3 is 16 amino acids. Germline assignment: CDR1 MNHEY and CDR2 SVGAGI. CDR3 in DNA: TGTGCCAGCAGTTTTAGAGAAAGCTCCTATAATTCACCCCTCCACTTT. It encodes CASSFRESSYNSPLHF.

The V gene is TRBV18, the J gene TRBJ1-1; maybe TRBD1 (5 bases). CDR1 and CDR2 (germline): KGHSH, LQKENI. CDR3 size: 16 residues. Trimming stripped 1 base from V and 0 bases from J, with 12 bases between. CDR3 loop: CASSPRRQDMNTEAFF. In DNA form, the CDR3 reads TGTGCCAGCTCACCACGAAGGCAGGACATGAACACTGAAGCTTTCTTT.

The V call is TRBV10-3, the J call TRBJ2-3, with D uncertain. There are 11 residues in the CDR3. CDR1 ENHRY and CDR2 SYGVKD come from the germline V gene. The V gene lost 10 bases and the J gene lost 5 bases, with 10 bases spanning the gap. CDR3 region: CATISGDTQYF. The CDR3 nucleotides read TGTGCCACTATATCGGGAGATACGCAGTATTTT.

This clone was recorded only once. This chain uses TRBV11-2 with TRBJ1-1, with D perhaps matching TRBD1 (5 bases). The CDR3 consists of 14 residues. Germline CDR1 SGHAT, CDR2 FQNNGV. V was trimmed by 0 bases and J by 6 bases, leaving 11 bases between them. CDR3 in DNA: TGTGCCAGCAGCTTAGATCCCGGGGGAGCTGAAGCTTTCTTT. The encoded protein is CASSLDPGGAEAFF.

The chain is built from TRBV4-3 and TRBJ2-1; D not resolved. CDR1 is LGHNA and CDR2 is YSLEER in the germline V gene. This CDR3 region has 13 residues. Trimming left V 0 bases short and J 9 bases short, with 9 bases between. In nucleotides, the CDR3 is TGCGCCAGCAGCCAAGACATAGAAGCTGAGCAGTTCTTC. It is translated as CASSQDIEAEQFF.

The genes are TRBV5-1 and TRBJ2-7, with 7 bases fitting TRBD1. Trimming took 4 bases from V and 5 from J; bases not matched to a gene: 9. The V gene's germline CDR1 is SGHRS and CDR2 YFSETQ. The CDR3 extends over 14 amino acids. The CDR3 region is CASSPRGGLDEQYF. CDR3 in DNA: TGCGCCAGCAGCCCCAGAGGGGGCCTTGACGAGCAGTACTTC.

The V call is TRBV10-3, the J call TRBJ2-2, with TRBD1 matching 10 bases. Germline V CDR1 and CDR2: ENHRY, SYGVKD. V shed 3 bases and J 9 bases; nucleotides not matched to a gene: 7. The CDR3 is made up of 15 amino acids. The CDR3 DNA sequence: TGTGCCATCAGTGAATGGGACAGGGGAGCTCGGGAGCTGTTTTTT. Amino acids: CAISEWDRGARELFF.

For the CDR3, the DNA is TGCGCCAGCAGCCAAGGGTGGGGGCGCGATGGCTACACCTTC. Its translation is CASSQGWGRDGYTF. This sequence joins TRBV4-3 and TRBJ1-2; D may be TRBD1 (6 bases). The V gene's germline CDR1 is LGHNA and CDR2 YSLEER. V dropped 1 base and J dropped 6 bases, with 12 bases sitting between them. This CDR3 spans 14 amino acids.

This clone was seen only a few times. V gene TRBV6-5 combines with J gene TRBJ1-5, with TRBD1 as a possible D gene (5 bases). V gave up 6 bases and J gave up 7 bases, with 16 bases separating them. Germline V gives CDR1 MNHEY, CDR2 SVGAGI. This CDR3 has 14 amino acids. The CDR3 region has the DNA TGTGCCAGCAGCGACAGTCTGGCGAACCAGCCCCAGCATTTT. Its protein product is CASSDSLANQPQHF.

The V gene is TRBV27, the J gene TRBJ2-2, with 10 bases identical to TRBD1. Germline V gives CDR1 MNHEY, CDR2 SMNVEV (reference sequence). J was trimmed by 4 bases and V by 6 bases; bases with no gene match: 2. This CDR3 is built from 14 residues. CDR3 in DNA: TGTGCCAGCAGCCGGGACAGGGGCACCGGGGAGCTGTTTTTT. It yields the protein CASSRDRGTGELFF.

This rearrangement joins TRBV15 to TRBJ1-2; D remains ambiguous. Trimming took off 0 bases at V and 4 bases at J, with 15 bases between the two ends. Per the germline V gene, CDR1 is LNHNV and CDR2 is YYDKDF (reference sequence). This CDR3 has 16 amino acids. The DNA of the CDR3 is TGTGCCACCAGCAGAGATTCTATGAGCTCACTCTATGGCTACACCTTC. This encodes CATSRDSMSSLYGYTF.

This rearrangement joins TRBV14 to TRBJ2-7; D might be TRBD2 (5 bases). Trimming took off 1 base at V and 4 bases at J, with 20 bases between the two ends. Germline V lookup: CDR1 SGHDN, CDR2 FVKESK. This CDR3 spans 17 amino acids. The CDR3 region is CASSQAREPGPPYEQYF. CDR3 DNA: TGTGCCAGCAGCCAAGCTAGGGAGCCTGGACCCCCTTACGAGCAGTACTTC.

V and J are TRBV5-4 and TRBJ1-2; D is perhaps TRBD1 (6 bases). This CDR3 is built from 14 residues. Trimming took 4 bases from V and 7 from J, leaving 17 bases between them. Germline V gene lookup returns CDR1 SGHNT and CDR2 YYREEE (reference sequence). CDR3: CASSPGTLASGYTF. CDR3 nucleotide sequence: TGTGCCAGCAGCCCCGGGACACTCGCCTCTGGCTACACCTTC.

The rearrangement uses TRBV5-4 and TRBJ1-3, with D maybe TRBD1 (6 bases). Germline CDR1 and CDR2: SGHNT and YYREEE (reference sequence). The CDR3 runs 19 residues. Trimming cost V 4 bases and J 0 bases, with 23 bases left between them. The CDR3 coding sequence is TGTGCCAGCAGCCCAACCGGGACAAGGAACCGAATCTCTGGAAACACCATATATTTT. This codes for CASSPTGTRNRISGNTIYF.

The chain has TRBV19 and TRBJ2-2; 10 bases align to TRBD2. Germline CDR1 and CDR2: LNHDA and SQIVND (reference sequence). The CDR3 spans 16 residues. V lost 5 bases, J lost 2 bases, and 5 bases stayed unmatched. This chain's CDR3 is CASSPLAGENTGELFF. The CDR3 DNA sequence: TGTGCCAGTAGTCCTCTAGCGGGGGAAAACACCGGGGAGCTGTTTTTT.

The CDR3 region has the DNA TGTGCCAGCAGAAACAGGGAAGAGACCCAGTACTTC. This sequence encodes CASRNREETQYF. The chain links TRBV25-1 to TRBJ2-5; a weak D match, TRBD1 (6 bases). V shed 6 bases and J shed 3 bases, with 8 bases lying between them. The CDR3 has 12 residues. In germline, CDR1 is MGHDK, CDR2 SYGVNS.

This clone was seen only once. The rearrangement uses TRBV28 and TRBJ1-2; no definite D call. V was trimmed by 7 bases and J by 3 bases, leaving 18 bases between them. The CDR3 has 15 amino acids. CDR1 and CDR2 from the germline V gene are MDHEN and SYDVKM. CDR3 region: CASTPPRTRDYGYTF. The CDR3 nucleotides are TGTGCCAGCACCCCGCCCCGGACGCGGGACTATGGCTACACCTTC.

The rearrangement uses TRBV20-1 and TRBJ1-2, with D possibly matching TRBD1 (5 bases). The CDR3 extends over 11 amino acids. CDR1 and CDR2 (germline): DFQATT, SNEGSKA (reference sequence). Trimming shortened V by 5 bases and J by 8 bases, and 12 bases separated the two germline ends. For the CDR3, the DNA is TGCAGTGCTCCCCAAGGGGAAGGCTACACCTTC. This gives the protein CSAPQGEGYTF.